Given below is one T cell receptor beta chain in context. This clone was seen more than once but under ten times. Its binding antigen is unknown. Base qualities are not provided; no much larger clone lies one nucleotide away. V is cut back by 1 base and J by 0 bases, with 2 bases in the junction unmatched. According to the germline V gene, CDR1 reads KGHSH and CDR2 reads LQKENI. The CDR3 covers 15 residues, taking in both the cysteine and the phenylalanine. Only the CDR3 DNA stays, 45 bases, in frame from base 1. The cohort consisted of hundreds of healthy bone marrow donors. All cohort members were sampled while nominally healthy, although unrecorded immune exposures were likely present. The donor was CMV seropositive and belonged to the group of 250 to 350 seropositive cohort members. Every donor gave a peripheral blood sample, and the peripheral blood mononuclear cells from that sample were used for TCR beta sequencing. Genomic DNA was extracted from the blood cell samples with the Qiagen DNeasy Blood Extraction Kit.

The library was produced with the immunoSEQ multiplex PCR assay. For the multiplex PCR, a mixture combining 60 forward primers for TCR Vbeta segments and 13 reverse primers for TCR Jbeta segments was used. The CDR3 region of rearranged TCR beta genes was amplified from genomic DNA by a multiplex PCR assay. Amplified TCR beta libraries were sequenced as 87-base-pair reads on the Illumina HiSeq System. In the authors' own workflow: A later analysis tallied 75 million to 95 million unique TCR beta chains across the 640 or so repertoires, and about 12 million of those chains were shared by two or more donors. A nearest-neighbor algorithm error-corrected the raw reads and collapsed the reads into unique sequences, merging closely related sequences to remove PCR and sequencing errors. Alignment of CDR3 sequences to IMGT reference sequences was used to assign V, D and J gene segments. For a sequence to be retained, at least a six-nucleotide match to both a V gene segment and a J gene segment was required. A rearrangement counted as productive if the CDR3 had no stop codons and remained in frame with V and J, and every other rearrangement counted as non-productive. Following IMGT convention, CDR3 was defined as the stretch from the second conserved V-encoded cysteine to the conserved J-encoded phenylalanine. Sequences without an unambiguous match to a single V gene segment were excluded from the earlier analysis of 500 to 700 of the donors. An earlier analysis of a few hundred of the donors classified V segments as functional when productive rearrangements were above 56.7% and as segregating when the standard deviation between donors was above 5%. A statistical classification framework was built for diagnosing cytomegalovirus status from the catalog of TCR beta chain sequences. In a later analysis, V and J genes were assigned by comparing TCR nucleotide sequences against IMGT/GENE-DB human TR gene sequences. A later analysis assigned CDR3 sequences and most-parsimonious VDJ recombination scenarios with the TCRdist pipeline. In a later analysis, each TCR beta chain was defined by its CDR3 amino acid sequence together with its V-gene family, and reads lacking a unique V-gene family were excluded. As a way to deal with suspected cross-contamination and a sequencing artifact, a later analysis dropped approximately 590 nucleotide sequences that were highly shared and had low generation probability. In a later analysis, a clonal expansion index was calculated for each public chain from normalized within-repertoire ranks of inferred template counts. In a later analysis, generation probabilities were computed using a VDJ recombination model fitted to out-of-frame rearrangements, and the results were checked against IGoR. Hypergeometric tests were used in a later analysis to score TCR-TCR, TCR-HLA and TCR-CMV co-occurrence, with a repertoire-size bias correction applied to the TCR pairs. A later analysis estimated false discovery rates by permuting HLA or CMV assignments 20 times. In a later analysis, co-occurring TCRs were grouped with DBSCAN, and TCRdist sequence similarity was added when clustering was performed within HLA-allele-positive subsets. Co-occurrence clustering excluded repertoires with fewer than 30,000 or more than 120,000 public chains, plus five with anomalous nucleotide sharing. TCRdb retrieved this table from immuneACCESS and kept in-frame rearrangements only. Not all clones are present; in checked studies, unresolved V genes account for under half, and no reason is known for the remainder. That table supplies the V and J calls and clone size; D and trimming were determined from the DNA. This sample gives 90,000 to 130,000 clones in total; 65% to 80% of them show up just once. Jointly, the top ten make up around 4.9% of the sample.

These data originate in a study of cytomegalovirus exposure and HLA in healthy donors (dated by TCRdb to about 2017). Turning to the overall study: In an earlier analysis of approximately 640 of the donors, 276 Gb of sequence data and just under 120 million unique TCR beta sequences from roughly 190 million T cells were reported. In an earlier analysis of a few hundred of the donors, high-throughput TCR beta sequencing was used to judge whether each TCR beta V gene segment behaved as functional or pseudogenic. Genome-wide SNP genotypes for about 60% of the 666 donors were used in a later genetic analysis, which treated that subset as a discovery cohort. On average, roughly 200,000 unique TCR beta nucleotide sequences were sequenced per donor among more than 350 genotyped donors of the cohort, with roughly 18% of those sequences being non-productive. In the later analysis, no new phenotypic data were used to find candidate immune exposures; instead, reliance was placed on TCR beta sequences and their occurrence across donors. The study combined high-throughput TCR immunosequencing, statistical association of individual TCRs with disease status, and machine learning to predict cytomegalovirus infection status. The study aimed to test whether signatures of past pathogen exposure could be identified by cataloging public T cell receptors. All discovery cohort repertoires had been generated using a single sequencing platform. The T cell repertoires of 666 subjects were profiled by immunosequencing and related to cytomegalovirus serostatus. The genetic ancestry cluster associated with self-reported Caucasian donors included 81% of the roughly 360 genotyped donors. Approximately 300 gigabases of sequencing data and around 85 million unique TCR sequences made up an early release that covered 640 HLA-typed donors. Alongside the repertoire data, information on donor age, sex, ethnicity and CMV serostatus was compiled. In a later analysis, previously published TCR beta repertoires from about 670 donors were re-analyzed and high-resolution HLA genotyping was added so that TCR occurrence patterns could be studied. HLA typing included class I and class II loci at four-digit resolution. Roughly 5 DR-DQ haplotypes were handled as single units for association and clustering, since linkage in the cohort was strong. The number of donors typed differed by locus, with about 629-630 for A, B, C, DRB1 and DQB1, around 500 for DQA1, 600 to 610 for DPA1, and over 400 for DPB1. Besides the first cohort of approximately 710 subjects, a separate validation cohort made up of 120 or so different subjects was used. General study outcomes and caveats: The earlier analysis of about 600 of the donors excluded roughly 17 rarely observed V segments, including chromosome 9 orphons, because counts were too low. A later analysis found that most CMV-associated TCR beta chains appeared HLA-restricted, with HLA associations seemingly driven largely by CMV exposure. Some IMGT-functional V segments, including TRBV6-2 and TRBV6-3, could not be told apart with the 87-base-pair reads, so those segments were excluded. While some public TCRs were present in many individuals, most TCR sequences turned up only very rarely across donors. When HLA alleles, especially DR and DQ, strongly co-occurred, attributing TCR associations to individual alleles was difficult. Sequencing depth was assumed to be roughly uniform across donors in the presence/absence analyses, though that assumption may not hold. According to the authors, the approach could potentially be generalized to other disease states and immunological phenotypes. The cohort was sequenced for TCR beta chains only, and without alpha or paired-chain data the features that could be detected were limited. A further reported finding was that TCR beta sequences accurately predicted the HLA-A and HLA-B alleles for most subjects in the first cohort. In an earlier analysis of 587 of the donors, most TCR beta V segments appeared in productive rearrangements about 90% or about 30% of the time, broadly matching IMGT annotations. Correlated functional status among segregating V segments might be attributable to linkage disequilibrium, but an unknown experimental factor could not be ruled out. A later analysis associated some 17,000 TCR beta sequences with specific HLA alleles at a false discovery rate of 0.05. Several of the top co-occurrence clusters appeared to be linked to parvovirus B19, influenza, CMV and Epstein-Barr virus, according to a later analysis. In a later genetic analysis, a missense DCLRE1C variant was associated with V-gene and J-gene trimming of TCR beta chains, and the association was replicated in an independent cohort. The study gave a list of 150 to 200 TCR beta chains associated with cytomegalovirus. CMV serostatus was the only immune exposure information available for the cohort. According to a later genetic analysis, donors in an Asian-associated ancestry cluster had fewer N-insertions in productive TCRs than the roughly 660-donor mean. A later analysis found that TCR association rates varied across HLA loci, with DRB1 alleles showing the most associated TCRs and HLA-C alleles the fewest. A cluster of highly shared sequence variants was judged likely to be a technical artifact of the sequencing pipeline. Cytomegalovirus status was reported to be diagnosed by the classifier with high specificity and sensitivity in both the original and validation cohorts. In vitro tests confirmed that a few of the cytomegalovirus-associated TCR beta chains recognize cytomegalovirus antigens. In a later analysis, HLA-associated TCR beta chains showed more clonal expansion and lower generation probabilities than non-associated chains that were equally common. Because HLA typing was unavailable for some donors at each locus, only the typed subset was used in association tests.

This sequence uses TRBV18 and TRBJ2-5; 7 of the junction bases match TRBD2. The receptor was isolated from a man in his thirties or forties in good health and CMV-seropositive. Sequencing input: PBMCs. The CDR3 region has the sequence CASSPQGGYQETQYF. The DNA sequence is given as TGTGCCAGCTCACCACAGGGAGGGTACCAAGAGACCCAGTACTTC.